These 13 T cell receptor beta chains were all obtained from the same sample, sequenced in a study of identical twins. TCRdb redid the calling of the 5' RACE reads with MiXCR, one entry per CDR3 protein. The sample lists 350,000 to 450,000 distinct CDR3 sequences, less than 20% occurring once. Sequencing was done on a sample of naive T cells sorted from blood. All receptors derive from a man aged 50-60 years in good health.

This clonotype was observed many times. The genes are TRBV12-3 or TRBV12-4 and TRBJ2-5; D call uncertain. Trimming took off 6 bases at V and 4 bases at J, with 9 bases between the two ends. This CDR3 is built from 12 residues. This CDR3 reads CASSLKGETQYF. The CDR3 DNA is TGTGCCAGCAGCTTAAAGGGAGAGACCCAGTACTTC.

The rearrangement links TRBV4-3 to TRBJ2-3, with 12 bases aligning to TRBD2. Trimming removed 4 bases from V and 6 bases from J; junction bases left unmatched: 11. The CDR3 length is 17 residues. Per germline, CDR1 LGHNA and CDR2 YSLEER. CDR3 DNA sequence: TGCGCCAGCAGCCCTAGCGGGGGGGCCGGATCTTACGATACGCAGTATTTT. Protein: CASSPSGGAGSYDTQYF.

This clonotype has more than one count but fewer than ten. The CDR3: CASSGLTDGYTF. In DNA, the CDR3 is TGTGCCAGCAGCGGGCTGACGGATGGCTACACCTTC. This chain links TRBV5-5 with TRBJ1-2; D unclear. The V end was cut by 4 bases, the J end by 6 bases, with 10 bases between. There are 12 residues in the CDR3. Germline lookup yields CDR1 SGHKS and CDR2 YYEKEE (reference sequence).

The chain couples TRBV9 to TRBJ2-5; a weak D match, TRBD2 (7 bases). V was shortened by 2 bases and J by 3 bases, with 14 bases between the two germline ends. CDR1 is SGDLS and CDR2 is YYNGEE in the germline V gene. The length of the CDR3 is 15 residues. CDR3: CASSVGGAAKETQYF. The CDR3 DNA is TGTGCCAGCAGCGTTGGGGGGGCGGCAAAAGAGACCCAGTACTTC.

This clonotype was seen a handful of times. This chain joins TRBV20-1 and TRBJ2-1; perhaps TRBD1 as D (8 bases). Trimming stripped 5 bases from V and 7 bases from J, with 21 bases between. The CDR3 spans 15 residues. Germline values: CDR1 DFQATT, CDR2 SNEGSKA (reference sequence). CDR3 protein: CSAPQGAGVVNEQFF. Written as DNA, the CDR3 is TGCAGTGCTCCTCAGGGGGCGGGAGTAGTAAATGAGCAGTTCTTC.

The chain carries TRBV4-3 and TRBJ1-5, with TRBD1 as a possible D gene (5 bases). V was trimmed by 1 base and J by 3 bases, leaving 13 bases between them. Germline V lookup: CDR1 LGHNA, CDR2 YSLEER. This CDR3 comprises 16 residues. The DNA for the CDR3 is TGCGCCAGCAGCCAAGGAGCGTCAGGGCTCAATCAGCCCCAGCATTTT. Translated, it gives CASSQGASGLNQPQHF.

The chain carries TRBV7-9 and TRBJ1-2; D is uncertain. The CDR3 consists of 15 residues. The germline V gene encodes CDR1 SEHNR and CDR2 FQNEAQ (reference sequence). Trimming pared 1 base from V and 4 bases from J, leaving 13 bases between. The CDR3 loop reads CASSLDVSWSYGYTF. CDR3 coding DNA: TGTGCCAGCAGCTTAGACGTCAGTTGGTCCTATGGCTACACCTTC.

This clonotype was seen repeatedly, ten times or more. This chain joins TRBV29-1 and TRBJ1-1; D uncertain. Germline V lookup: CDR1 SQVTM, CDR2 ANQGSEA. CDR3 length equals 12 residues. Trimming removed 1 base from V and 11 bases from J, with 14 bases in between. The CDR3 loop reads CSVEGSGLEAFF. In DNA, the CDR3 is TGCAGCGTTGAAGGGTCGGGCCTTGAGGCTTTCTTT.

The chain links TRBV7-6 to TRBJ2-5, with TRBD1 matching over 9 bases. Germline lookup yields CDR1 SGHVS and CDR2 FNYEAQ. This CDR3 contains 15 residues. The V gene end was trimmed by 3 bases and the J gene end by 4 bases; junction bases not matched to a gene: 6. The CDR3 spells CASSFPGQGGETQYF. The CDR3 DNA sequence: TGTGCCAGCAGCTTCCCGGGACAGGGAGGAGAGACCCAGTACTTC.

The table lists this clonotype with a few counts. V and J are TRBV15 and TRBJ2-1; D might be TRBD1 (6 bases). Trimming cost V 0 bases and J 7 bases, with 19 bases left between them. This CDR3 is built from 17 residues. From germline, CDR1 is LNHNV and CDR2 YYDKDF (reference sequence). For the CDR3, the DNA is TGTGCCACCAGCAGAGAAGGTCGGATCGGGACAAGTAATGAGCAGTTCTTC. It yields the protein CATSREGRIGTSNEQFF.

This clonotype was counted between two and nine times. This rearrangement joins TRBV6-1 to TRBJ2-1; TRBD2 matches at 10 bases. This CDR3 is built from 16 residues. Germline lookup yields CDR1 MNHNS and CDR2 SASEGT. V lost 6 bases to trimming and J lost 2 bases; unmatched junction nucleotides: 7. In DNA, the CDR3 is TGTGCCAGCAGCCCCAGCGGGGGGGCCCCCTACAATGAGCAGTTCTTC. Translated: CASSPSGGAPYNEQFF.

The table lists this clonotype with a few counts. The CDR3 DNA reads TGTGCCAGCAGCTTAGATAGGTGGCAGGGCTACGAGCAGTACTTC. Its protein is CASSLDRWQGYEQYF. The chain couples TRBV11-2 to TRBJ2-7; D may be TRBD1 (5 bases). Trimming removed 0 bases at V and 3 bases at J, with 12 bases between. Per germline, CDR1 SGHAT and CDR2 FQNNGV. The CDR3 consists of 15 residues. The entire variable domain, with the rest obtained from reference TRBV11-2 and TRBJ2-7, is as follows: EAGVAQSPRYKIIEKRQSVAFWCNPISGHATLYWYQQILGQGPKLLIQFQNNGVVDDSQLPKDRFSAERLKGVDSTLKIQPAKLEDSAVYLCASSLDRWQGYEQYFGPGTRLTVT.

The chain carries TRBV18 and TRBJ2-7; D is unclear. V lost 0 bases and J 2 bases, leaving 8 bases between the germline ends. Germline lookup yields CDR1 KGHSH and CDR2 LQKENI. The CDR3 spans 14 residues. CDR3 DNA sequence: TGTGCCAGCTCACCACCGGCCTCGGCCTACGAGCAGTACTTC. Amino acid sequence: CASSPPASAYEQYF.